This T cell receptor (beta chain) originates from a study of Ad26.COV2.S vaccination and SARS-CoV-2 variants. Findings of the study overall: Substantial post-vaccination breadth of spike-specific CD8+ and CD4+ T cell responses was reported.

With respect to this clone: Antigen specificity is unknown.

Treatment given: approximately 18 received Ad26.COV2.S at low or high dose, single or two shots; roughly five received placebo; per-sample allocation not given. Specimen acquisition occurred on day 63 following the initial vaccine or placebo injection. The individual, an adult aged 18-55 years, was a donor in Boston. Clones were sequenced by immunoSEQ multiplex PCR, and TCRdb holds only the in-frame ones, with some missing. The sample has around 320,000 clones, more than 70% seen once. CDR1 is SGHNT and CDR2 is YYREEE in the germline V gene (reference sequence). Unmatched junction bases numbered 4, after V lost 2 bases and J lost 6 bases. This CDR3 is 14 amino acids long.

This sample comprised peripheral blood, obtained in a trial of Ad26.COV2.S vaccine versus placebo. The receptor was isolated from a person between 18 and 65 years old who received the Ad26.COV2.S COVID-19 vaccine or a placebo. This chain uses TRBV5-4 with TRBJ2-1, with 8 bases lining up with TRBD2. CDR3 sequence: CASSFAGGRNEQFF. The CDR3 DNA follows: TGTGCCAGCAGCTTCGCGGGGGGACGCAATGAGCAGTTCTTC.